Listed below are T cell receptor beta chains from one sample, sequenced in a study of cytomegalovirus exposure and HLA in healthy donors. The repertoire was sequenced with immunoSEQ multiplex PCR; TCRdb's copy has only in-frame clones and lacks some. The sample lists some 150,000 clones, about 75% occurring once. The specimen was PBMCs. Source of these receptors: a woman aged 35 to 49 in good health and CMV-seronegative. Each CDR3 is given with its conserved first and last residue. Fields, in order: D gene, V gene, J gene, clone size, CDR3 DNA, CDR3 protein. D genes are given only for firm matches. Clone size is not always given. Where it is, it says once, few, many or a class for expanded clones.

NA	TRBV30	TRBJ1-1	NA	TGTGCCTGGACTCGGGACTTCTGTGAAGCTTTCTTT	CAWTRDFCEAFF
TRBD1	TRBV6-1	TRBJ1-2	NA	TGTGCCAGCAGTGGCCGGGACAGGGAACCCAACGACTATGGCTACACCTTC	CASSGRDREPNDYGYTF
NA	TRBV6-5	TRBJ2-7	NA	TGTGCCAGCAGTTACTCCGGCAGGGTCGACGAGCAGTACTTC	CASSYSGRVDEQYF
NA	TRBV15	TRBJ1-4	NA	TGTGCCACCAGCAGAGATCAGGGTGAAAAACTGTTTTTT	CATSRDQGEKLFF
TRBD1	TRBV5-1	TRBJ2-3	NA	TGCGCCAGCAGCCACGGACAGGGGGCGATTTCAGATACGCAGTATTTT	CASSHGQGAISDTQYF
TRBD1	TRBV19	TRBJ1-5	NA	TGTGCCAGTAGTATAGAGACAGGGGGCAATCAGCCCCAGCATTTT	CASSIETGGNQPQHF
NA	TRBV5-1	TRBJ1-2	few	TGCGCCAGCAGCTTGGCGGGGGGCGATGGCTACACCTTC	CASSLAGGDGYTF
NA	TRBV7-9	TRBJ1-5	NA	TGTGCCAGCAGCCAGGGCGGGGAGCCCCAGCATTTT	CASSQGGEPQHF
NA	TRBV19	TRBJ1-4	once	TGTGCCAGTAGGGGTCCTGGAGATTCCACTAATGAAAAACTGTTTTTT	CASRGPGDSTNEKLFF
TRBD2	TRBV9	TRBJ2-7	NA	TGTGCCAGCAGCTCCCGGGAGGGGACAACCTACGAGCAGTACTTC	CASSSREGTTYEQYF
NA	TRBV7-7	TRBJ2-1	NA	TGTGCTAGCAGCTTAGGGAGCTCCTACAATGAGCAGTTCTTC	CASSLGSSYNEQFF
NA	TRBV11-2	TRBJ2-2	few	TGTGCCAGCAGCACGCCAGGGACCGGGGAGCTGTTTTTT	CASSTPGTGELFF
NA	TRBV18	TRBJ1-1	NA	TGTGCCAGCTCCTATAACCAGGTGAGGGACACTGAAGCTTTCTTT	CASSYNQVRDTEAFF
NA	TRBV28	TRBJ1-6	once	TGTGCCAGCAGTTTAATGGCAGGCCGAGGGTATAATTCACCCCTCCACTTT	CASSLMAGRGYNSPLHF
NA	TRBV19	TRBJ2-5	NA	TGTGCCAGTAGTAGGGCCTACCAAGAGACCCAGTACTTC	CASSRAYQETQYF
NA	TRBV5-1	TRBJ1-4	NA	TGCGCCAGCAAACCCGGTGCAGGTGCTAATGAAAAACTGTTTTTT	CASKPGAGANEKLFF
TRBD1	TRBV2	TRBJ2-7	NA	TGTGCCAGCAGCGGGGGACAGGGTGTTTTCTACGAGCAGTACTTC	CASSGGQGVFYEQYF
NA	TRBV10-3	TRBJ1-1	medium-sized	TGTGCCATCAGTGACTTATATCCGTCAGCTTTCTTT	CAISDLYPSAFF
NA	TRBV4-2	TRBJ2-1	NA	TGTGCCAGCAGCCGACTAGAGAGGGTGGGATACAATGAGCAGTTCTTC	CASSRLERVGYNEQFF
TRBD1	TRBV30	TRBJ2-7	NA	TGTGCCTGGAGTCCAGGGGGGACAGGGGAGGACGAGCAGTACTTC	CAWSPGGTGEDEQYF
TRBD1	TRBV5-1	TRBJ2-3	NA	TGCGCCAGCTCGGACAGGAGCACAGATACGCAGTATTTT	CASSDRSTDTQYF
TRBD1	TRBV7-9	TRBJ1-3	NA	TGTGCCAGCAGCTCAACTGCCGGGACAGGGTATTTT	CASSSTAGTGYF
TRBD1	TRBV5-6	TRBJ2-7	NA	TGTGCCAGCAGCTTGGTGGGAGCCGGGACAGCCTCCTACGAGCAGTACTTC	CASSLVGAGTASYEQYF
NA	TRBV9	TRBJ2-5	once	TGTGCCAGCAGCGTATTTTCGGGGGGCCGGGAGACCCAGTACTTC	CASSVFSGGRETQYF
TRBD1	TRBV5-1	TRBJ1-2	NA	TGCGCCAGCAGCTTGGCCGGGACAGGGACGAACTATGGCTACACCTTC	CASSLAGTGTNYGYTF
NA	TRBV5-6	TRBJ2-7	once	TGTGCCAGCAGCTTCAGGGGTGACTACGAGCAGTACTTC	CASSFRGDYEQYF
TRBD2	TRBV9	TRBJ2-1	NA	TGTGCCAGCAGCGGTAGCGGGGGGGCCGGTGAGCAGTTCTTC	CASSGSGGAGEQFF
NA	TRBV4-1	TRBJ2-5	NA	TGCGCCAGCAGCCATCAGGGGCGGCAAGAGACCCAGTACTTC	CASSHQGRQETQYF
TRBD2	TRBV29-1	TRBJ2-1	NA	TGCAGCGTGGCCGCCGGGACTAATCACAATGAGCAGTTCTTC	CSVAAGTNHNEQFF
NA	TRBV4-3	TRBJ1-1	NA	TGCGCCAGCAGCCAAGAGTCCGCCGGGGAAGCTTTCTTT	CASSQESAGEAFF
NA	TRBV7-2	TRBJ1-2	NA	TGTGCCAGCAGCTTACTCACAGACAACTATGGCTACACCTTC	CASSLLTDNYGYTF
TRBD1	TRBV27	TRBJ2-7	NA	TGTGCCAGCAGTCCTCGGGTAGGGACAGTCAACGAGCAGTACTTC	CASSPRVGTVNEQYF
NA	TRBV15	TRBJ1-1	NA	TGTGCCACCAGCAGAGATGGGAGGACTGCTTTCTTT	CATSRDGRTAFF
NA	TRBV5-1	TRBJ1-4	once	TGCGCCAGCACCCTGGGGGACACAACTAATGAAAAACTGTTTTTT	CASTLGDTTNEKLFF
NA	TRBV7-3	TRBJ2-5	once	TGTTCCAGCAGCTTAAAGGGGGGGCGGGTGACCCAGTACTTC	CSSSLKGGRVTQYF
NA	TRBV14	TRBJ2-1	NA	TGTGCCAGCAGCCAAGAGCGTCTAGCCCAGTTCTTC	CASSQERLAQFF
NA	TRBV19	TRBJ1-1	NA	TGTGCCAGTATGGAAACTAATGGAGCTGAAGCTTTCTTT	CASMETNGAEAFF
TRBD1	TRBV25-1	TRBJ1-2	NA	TGTGCCAGCAGTGATATAGGACAGGGGCTCTATGGCTACACCTTC	CASSDIGQGLYGYTF
NA	TRBV28	TRBJ1-1	NA	TGTGCCAGCAGTCCGTACAGAGACACTGAAGCTTTCTTT	CASSPYRDTEAFF
TRBD1	TRBV10-2	TRBJ1-6	NA	TGCGCCAGCAGTGACTTTTGGGACAGGGGCAATTCACCCCTCCACTTT	CASSDFWDRGNSPLHF
TRBD1	TRBV27	TRBJ1-2	NA	TGTGCCAGCAGCTACAGGGGGAACTATGGCTACACCTTC	CASSYRGNYGYTF
TRBD1	TRBV10-1	TRBJ1-2	NA	TGCGCCAGCAGTGGGACAGGGGCTGGCGGCTACACCTTC	CASSGTGAGGYTF
NA	TRBV2	TRBJ1-1	NA	TGTGCCAGCAGTGAAGTAGAGATGAACACTGAAGCTTTCTTT	CASSEVEMNTEAFF
TRBD1	TRBV13	TRBJ2-7	NA	TGTGCCAGCAGCTCGGACAGGGGGACGTTCTACGAGCAGTACTTC	CASSSDRGTFYEQYF
TRBD1	TRBV10-3	TRBJ1-1	few	TGTGCCATCAGCGGTAAACAGGGGATGAACACTGAAGCTTTCTTT	CAISGKQGMNTEAFF
NA	TRBV9	TRBJ2-3	NA	TGTGCCAGCAGCGTAAGACCTAGCGAAACAGATACGCAGTATTTT	CASSVRPSETDTQYF
NA	TRBV28	TRBJ1-1	few	TGTGCCAGCAGACCAGGGTCCGCGGGGTACACTGAAGCTTTCTTT	CASRPGSAGYTEAFF
NA	TRBV19	TRBJ2-2	NA	TGTGCGTGTCGGTACACCGGGGAGCTGTTTTTT	CACRYTGELFF
NA	TRBV18	TRBJ1-1	few	TGTGCCAGCTCACCACTGAAGGGGGTCGGCACTGAAGCTTTCTTT	CASSPLKGVGTEAFF
NA	TRBV7-2	TRBJ2-2	NA	TGTGCCAGCAGCCCCCGTGTTACGAACACCGGGGAGCTGTTTTTT	CASSPRVTNTGELFF
NA	TRBV19	TRBJ1-2	once	TGTGCCAGTAGCTCCTCGCGGGAAGCGAGGTCCTATGGCTACACCTTC	CASSSSREARSYGYTF
NA	TRBV27	TRBJ1-4	NA	TGTGCCAGCACCGAGACAGCACTTTATGCAACTAATGAAAAACTGTTTTTT	CASTETALYATNEKLFF
TRBD1	TRBV7-9	TRBJ2-7	NA	TGTTCCAGCAGAAGGGACAGCTACGAGCAGTACTTC	CSSRRDSYEQYF
NA	TRBV5-1	TRBJ1-1	once	TGCGCCAGCAGCTCCTTGACAGGACGACAATTTATGAACACTGAAGCTTTCTTT	CASSSLTGRQFMNTEAFF
NA	TRBV19	TRBJ2-2	NA	TGTGCCAGCCGGGAGCCGAACACCGGGGAGCTGTTTTTT	CASREPNTGELFF
NA	TRBV12-2	TRBJ2-1	NA	TGTGCAAGTCGCTTTAGCGGGGGGCCCTACAATGAGCAGTTCTTC	CASRFSGGPYNEQFF
TRBD2	TRBV10-3	TRBJ2-3	NA	TGTGCCATCAAATCTCGGGGGGAGGGCACAGATACGCAGTATTTT	CAIKSRGEGTDTQYF
NA	TRBV30	TRBJ1-5	once	TGTGCCTGGAGTCCGATAGGCAGGGGTGGCAATCAGCCCCAGCATTTT	CAWSPIGRGGNQPQHF
NA	TRBV10-3	TRBJ2-7	NA	TGTGCCATCAGTGAAGGAGTGCTCGAGCAGTACTTC	CAISEGVLEQYF
TRBD1	TRBV5-4	TRBJ1-2	NA	TGTGCCAGCAGCTGGGGGATAGCAGGGGGCGCGCATGGCTACACCTTC	CASSWGIAGGAHGYTF